This TCR beta chain was captured in a study of Graves' ophthalmopathy and Graves' hyperthyroidism. General study results and limits: Between ophthalmopathy and stable hyperthyroidism, a 13-signature model drew a separation with around 90% sensitivity and approximately 79% specificity.

This clonotype was seen a few times. Its specificity is not known. V lost 4 bases to trimming and J lost 5 bases, with 8 bases between them. The CDR3 is made up of 12 amino acids. Germline CDR1 reads LNHDA; CDR2 reads SQIVND (reference sequence). As the template, RNA transcripts were used to amplify TCR beta CDR3 regions. An opening RT-PCR round employed HTBI primers and preceded a second-round multiplex PCR. TCRdb independently ran MiXCR on the multiplex PCR reads; one entry per CDR3 protein. The table lists about 410,000 distinct CDR3 sequences, about a sixth of them singletons, with about 1.4% in the top ten.

The sequence derives from a woman aged 18-35 years with Graves' ophthalmopathy. The specimen was peripheral blood. The V and J genes are TRBV19 and TRBJ2-5, with a tentative D call TRBD1 (6 bases). In DNA form, the CDR3 reads TGTGCCAGTAGTAGACAGGCGGAGACCCAGTACTTC. Protein product: CASSRQAETQYF.